The clone carrying this T cell receptor (beta chain) was seen just once. The sample originates from a study of shared clonotypes between healthy human individuals. Study as a whole: The cohort comprised two women and a few men. Their ages spanned 18 to 49 years.

Germline CDR1 KGHSH, CDR2 LQKENI. Trimming left V 2 bases short and J 4 bases short, with 8 bases between. The CDR3 sequence is 13 residues long. The repertoire was sequenced with immunoSEQ multiplex PCR; TCRdb's copy has only in-frame clones and lacks some. This sample has more than 600,000 clones, with 92% found just once. Selected positively for CCR7 and CD45RO-negative, naive CD8 cells excluded terminally differentiated effector memory CD45RA+ cells. The sequencing input was naive CD8+ T cells sorted from blood. V gene TRBV18 combines with J gene TRBJ2-5, with D uncertain. This sequence was found in a man aged 25 to 45 in good health. This chain's CDR3 is CASSPEWGETQYF. The CDR3 region has the DNA TGTGCCAGCTCACCAGAGTGGGGAGAGACCCAGTACTTC.